This T cell receptor beta chain was captured by sequencing in a study of blood T cell repertoires in COVID-19. Study at large: COVID-19 samples, acute and convalescent, were from the United States, Italy and Spain. The analysed material was cDNA or gDNA that came from T cells, B-cell-depleted T cells, or PBMCs.

In germline, CDR1 is MNHEY, CDR2 SVGEGT. The V end lost 4 bases, the J end lost 2 bases, and 15 bases lay between the germline ends. The CDR3 is 15 residues long. Authors' analysis steps: The authors estimated nucleated cell counts from reference gene primer amplification. TCRdb keeps only in-frame clones here, not all; method: immunoSEQ multiplex PCR. For V, J and clone size, that table is used; D and trimming come from the DNA. The sample includes 250,000 to 300,000 clones, around 78% seen only once; the top ten take around 4.5%. This sequence originates from a man aged 55 to 70 who had recovered from COVID-19. This chain joins TRBV6-2 or TRBV6-3 and TRBJ2-7; TRBD1 might be the D (5 bases). The sample taken for sequencing was peripheral blood. The CDR3 region has the DNA TGTGCCAGCAGTTCCGACAGCTTTTTAGCCTACGAGCAGTACTTC. It codes for CASSSDSFLAYEQYF.